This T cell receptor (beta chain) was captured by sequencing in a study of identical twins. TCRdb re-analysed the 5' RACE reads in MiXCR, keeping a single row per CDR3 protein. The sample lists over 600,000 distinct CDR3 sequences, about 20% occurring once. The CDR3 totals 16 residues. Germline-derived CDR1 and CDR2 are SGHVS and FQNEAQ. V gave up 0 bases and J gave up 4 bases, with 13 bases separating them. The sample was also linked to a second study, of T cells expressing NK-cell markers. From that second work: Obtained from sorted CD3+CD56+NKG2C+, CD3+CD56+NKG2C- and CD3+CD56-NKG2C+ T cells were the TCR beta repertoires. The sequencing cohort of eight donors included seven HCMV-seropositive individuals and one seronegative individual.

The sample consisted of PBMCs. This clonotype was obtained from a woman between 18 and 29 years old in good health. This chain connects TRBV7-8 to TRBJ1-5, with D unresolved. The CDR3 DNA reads TGTGCCAGCAGCTTAGCTCGGTGGGGTCGGAATCAGCCCCAGCATTTT. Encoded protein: CASSLARWGRNQPQHF.